The present entry profiles one T cell receptor (beta chain) with its context. Its antigen remains unidentified. The sample holds no much larger clone one base away, and base qualities are not on file. Using the deep immunoSEQ assay, multiplex PCR amplified TCR CDR3 regions from genomic DNA. For each cell subset, the extracted genomic DNA was distributed evenly across all wells of several immunoSEQ 96-well plates, and each plate served as one replicate. For sorted subsets, roughly 0.2 ug genomic DNA, equal to tens of thousands of T cell genomes, was loaded into each replicate PCR. Purified libraries were measured with a Qubit 3.0 fluorometer, size-checked on a Bioanalyzer 2100, and measured again with the KAPA Library Quantification kit. A separate single-read 150-cycle Illumina NextSeq 550 flow cell was used to sequence each immunoSEQ 96-well plate. Turning to the authors' computational methods: The immunoSEQ output contained only junctional sequences without quality scores, so filtering could not match that applied to full-length reads. To assign V/J genes and CDR3, sequences were annotated using PyIR, a Python wrapper for IgBLAST v1.9, with IMGT germline references. Reads were filtered out if the reads had weak V/J assignments (E-value above 1e-6), no CDR3, stop codons, out-of-frame junctions, or ambiguous translated residues. V3J clonotypes were defined by identical inferred V gene, J gene, and CDR3 amino acid sequence. Percentage overlap between repertoires was calculated by dividing the number of shared unique clonotypes by the size of the smaller repertoire. Richness of each repertoire was evaluated using RTK rarefaction, the Chao1 estimator, and Recon v2.1 estimates of unobserved clonotypes. OLGA was used to compute generation probabilities for all TCRbeta clonotypes that the gDNA method yielded from a few donors. TCRdb carries this immuneACCESS record with in-frame sequences only. Its versions omit some clonotypes, under half of them owing to an unresolved V gene in the studies checked, with the rest unexplained. V, J and clone size are those of that table, while D and trimming were read from the DNA. The sample profile shows hundreds of thousands of clones; about 96% of them were found once. The top ten constitute less than 0.06% of the sample.

The donors were healthy, HIV-negative adults with no recently reported acute infections or vaccinations. Every donor was a Caucasian adult residing in Nashville, Tennessee, USA. CD4+ T cells were enriched by magnetic negative selection, after which naive cells were positively selected on CD45RA and the negative fraction was taken as the memory subset. After blood collection by leukapheresis, PBMCs were isolated using Ficoll-Histopaque density gradient centrifugation and then cryopreserved in the vapor phase of liquid nitrogen. Analytical flow cytometry was used to check the purity and quantity of every magnetically sorted T cell population. Genomic DNA was isolated from every sorted fraction and measured by UV absorbance on a Nanodrop 2000c. The data are from a study of shared clonotypes between healthy human individuals (dated by TCRdb to 2020 to 2021). About the full investigation: A few men and two women, aged 18 to 49 years, made up the cohort. Libraries were prepared and TCR repertoires were sequenced by different laboratories using diverse techniques, in order to increase sequencing depth and limit assay-specific biases. Each donor's leukapheresis produced roughly between roughly 0.85 and 10 billion PBMCs. Blood TCR repertoires of a handful of healthy adults were deeply sequenced to estimate repertoire size and the extent of clonotype sharing between individuals. Per donor, three plates each were used for CD4 naive and CD4 memory, two for CD8 naive, and one for CD8 memory. Results and caveats for the whole study, not just this receptor: Higher generation probabilities were observed for clonotypes shared by all four sorted-subset donors than for non-shared clonotypes. Pairwise subsampling indicated that sequencing depth was expected to affect the degree of clonotype sharing among donors. Sampling was limited to blood, and TCR repertoires in tissue likely differ from TCR repertoires in blood. Rarefaction of sorted-subset datasets indicated incomplete sequencing despite the large sequencing depth. Naive subsets generally had larger estimated clonotype richness than memory subsets did. The small number of donors limited the genetic and exposure-history diversity represented. Across a few donors, approximately 4.6% of naive CD4, roughly 3.4% of naive CD8, about 2% of memory CD4, and approximately 0.4% of memory CD8 clonotypes were shared.

Between the V and J ends, shortened by 4 bases and 7 bases respectively, the junction contains 13 bases. The CDR3 measures 14 amino acids from cysteine to phenylalanine. The read is trimmed to its CDR3 DNA, 42 bases read in frame from base 1. The germline V gene specifies SGHAT as CDR1 and FQNNGV as CDR2. The V gene is TRBV11-2 and the J gene is TRBJ1-4; the D region possibly corresponds to TRBD1 (5 bases align). This TCR was sampled from a woman in her twenties or thirties in good health. Sequenced: naive CD4+ T cells sorted from blood. The sample's cell subset or site label, in plain terms: CD45RA+ positively selected. The bases are TGTGCCAGCAGCTCAACGCAGAGGGGTGAAAAACTGTTTTTT. Its translation is CASSSTQRGEKLFF.